A single sample is the source of the 6 T cell receptor beta chains below, sequenced in a study of T cells expressing NK-cell markers. From its re-call of the 5' RACE reads, TCRdb lists each CDR3 protein once, without DNA. The sample table includes over 150,000 distinct CDR3 sequences. The source material was blood T cells: a sorted CD56 or NKG2C T cell subset, CD4+ or CD8+ T cells, or bulk PBMC T cells (not recorded which). These receptors all come from a woman aged 45-65 years in good health.

The chain joins TRBV7-9 to TRBJ2-3; TCRdb's D call, TRBD2, is unchecked because there is no DNA. The germline gives CDR1 SEHNR, CDR2 FQNEAQ (reference sequence). The CDR3 runs to 14 residues. The CDR3 is CASSLVGGEDTQYF.

The chain combines TRBV7-6 with TRBJ2-3; the D call of TRBD2 rests on TCRdb alone, since no DNA is present to check it. The CDR3 contains 15 residues. CDR1 and CDR2 from the germline V gene are SGHVS and FNYEAQ. CDR3 in amino acids: CASSWRSQATDTQYF.

The chain employs TRBV6-6 and TRBJ2-7; there is no DNA to check the TCRdb D call of TRBD1. The CDR3 consists of 14 residues. Germline V gives CDR1 MNHNY, CDR2 SVGAGI (reference sequence). CDR3 region: CASSPWDRVYEQYF.

V gene TRBV5-1 combines with J gene TRBJ2-7; TCRdb's D call of TRBD2 is untestable without DNA. Germline-derived CDR1 and CDR2 are SGHRS and YFSETQ. The CDR3 covers 14 residues. The CDR3 sequence: CASRTSPEFYEQYF.

This CDR3 reads CATQVRGGGHEQFF. The chain uses TRBV24-1 and TRBJ2-1; TCRdb's D call, TRBD1, is unchecked because there is no DNA. The CDR3 loop spans 14 amino acids. CDR1 is KGHDR and CDR2 is SFDVKD in the germline V gene.

The V call is TRBV2, the J call TRBJ2-3; the D call of TRBD1 rests on TCRdb alone, since no DNA is present to check it. CDR1 is SNHLY, CDR2 FYNNEI, per germline. CDR3 length equals 13 residues. Here the CDR3 reads CASSWDNTDTQYF.